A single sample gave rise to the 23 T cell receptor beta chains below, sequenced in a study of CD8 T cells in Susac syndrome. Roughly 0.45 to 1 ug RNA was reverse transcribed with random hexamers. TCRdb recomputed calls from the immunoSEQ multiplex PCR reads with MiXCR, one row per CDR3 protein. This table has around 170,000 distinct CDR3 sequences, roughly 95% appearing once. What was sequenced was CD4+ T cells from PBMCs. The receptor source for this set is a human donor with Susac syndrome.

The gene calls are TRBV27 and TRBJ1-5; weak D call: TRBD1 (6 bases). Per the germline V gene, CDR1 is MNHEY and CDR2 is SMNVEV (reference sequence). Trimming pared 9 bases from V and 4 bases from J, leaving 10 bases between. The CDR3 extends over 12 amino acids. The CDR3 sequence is CARPGQNQPQHF. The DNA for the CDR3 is TGTGCCAGACCCGGACAGAATCAGCCCCAGCATTTT.

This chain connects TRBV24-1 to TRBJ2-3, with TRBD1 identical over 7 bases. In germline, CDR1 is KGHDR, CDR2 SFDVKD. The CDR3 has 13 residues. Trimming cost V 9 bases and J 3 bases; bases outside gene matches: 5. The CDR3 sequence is CATEGALTDTQYF. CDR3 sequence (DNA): TGTGCCACCGAGGGGGCCCTAACAGATACGCAGTATTTT.

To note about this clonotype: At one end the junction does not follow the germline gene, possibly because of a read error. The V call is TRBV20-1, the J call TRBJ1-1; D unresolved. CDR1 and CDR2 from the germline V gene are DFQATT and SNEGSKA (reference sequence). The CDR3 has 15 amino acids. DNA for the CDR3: TGCAGCGCTAGATCAAGCCGGATAATGAACACTGAAGCTTTCTTT. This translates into CSARSSRIMNTEAFF.

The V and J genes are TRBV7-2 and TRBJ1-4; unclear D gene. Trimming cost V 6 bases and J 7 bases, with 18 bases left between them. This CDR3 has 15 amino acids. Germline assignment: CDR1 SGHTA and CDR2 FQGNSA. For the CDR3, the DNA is TGTGCCAGCAGGGAAGACGTTAACCAGCGTGAAAAACTGTTTTTT. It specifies CASREDVNQREKLFF.

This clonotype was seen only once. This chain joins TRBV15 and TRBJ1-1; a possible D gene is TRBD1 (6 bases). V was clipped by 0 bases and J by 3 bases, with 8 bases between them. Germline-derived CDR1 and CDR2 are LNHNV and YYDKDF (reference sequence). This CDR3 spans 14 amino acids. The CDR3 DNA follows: TGTGCCACCAGCAGAGATAGGGGGGACACTGAAGCTTTCTTT. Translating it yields CATSRDRGDTEAFF.

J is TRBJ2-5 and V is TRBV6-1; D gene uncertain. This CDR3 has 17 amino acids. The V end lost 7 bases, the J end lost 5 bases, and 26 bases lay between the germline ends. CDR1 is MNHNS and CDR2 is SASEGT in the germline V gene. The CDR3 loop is CASNLMGSPWVGETQYF. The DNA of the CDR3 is TGTGCCAGCAACCTAATGGGGTCCCCTTGGGTAGGGGAGACCCAGTACTTC.

In DNA form, the CDR3 reads TGTGCCAGCGCTTATGGGGCGCGAGACGAGCAGTACTTC. Encoded protein: CASAYGARDEQYF. The chain has TRBV13 and TRBJ2-7; perhaps TRBD1 as D (5 bases). CDR3 size: 13 residues. V was clipped by 8 bases and J by 5 bases, with 16 bases between them. CDR1 PRHDT and CDR2 FYEKMQ come from the germline V gene (reference sequence).

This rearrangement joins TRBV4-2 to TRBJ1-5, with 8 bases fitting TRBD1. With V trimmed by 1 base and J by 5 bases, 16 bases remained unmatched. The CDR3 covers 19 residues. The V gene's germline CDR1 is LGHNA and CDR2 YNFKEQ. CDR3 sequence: CASSQVWTGRSSSYQPQHF. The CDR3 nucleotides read TGTGCCAGCAGCCAAGTGTGGACAGGGAGATCGTCGAGTTATCAGCCCCAGCATTTT.

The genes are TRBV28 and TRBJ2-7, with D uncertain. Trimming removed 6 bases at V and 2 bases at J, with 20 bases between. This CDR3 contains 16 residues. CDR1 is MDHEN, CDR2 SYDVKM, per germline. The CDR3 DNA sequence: TGTGCCAGCAGCCCAACGCAGGCCGAATCTACCTACGAGCAGTACGTC. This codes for CASSPTQAESTYEQYV.

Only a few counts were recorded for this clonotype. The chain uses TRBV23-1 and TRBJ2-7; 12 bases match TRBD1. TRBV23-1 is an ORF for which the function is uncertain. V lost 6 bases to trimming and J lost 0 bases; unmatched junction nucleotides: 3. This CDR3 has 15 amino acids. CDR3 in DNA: TGCGCCAGCAGAATGGGACAGGGGGCCTCCTACGAGCAGTACGTC. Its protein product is CASRMGQGASYEQYV.

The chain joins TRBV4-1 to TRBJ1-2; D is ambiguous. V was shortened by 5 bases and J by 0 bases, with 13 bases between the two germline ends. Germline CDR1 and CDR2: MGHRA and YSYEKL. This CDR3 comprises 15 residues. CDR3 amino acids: CASSNLFVSNYGYTF. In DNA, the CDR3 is TGCGCCAGCAGCAACCTTTTCGTTTCTAACTATGGCTACACCTTC.

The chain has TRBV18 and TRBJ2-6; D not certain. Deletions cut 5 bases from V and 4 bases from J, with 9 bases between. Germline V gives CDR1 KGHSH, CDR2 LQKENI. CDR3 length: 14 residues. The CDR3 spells CASSEGTGANVLTF. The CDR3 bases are TGTGCCAGCTCAGAAGGTACCGGGGCCAACGTCCTGACTTTC.

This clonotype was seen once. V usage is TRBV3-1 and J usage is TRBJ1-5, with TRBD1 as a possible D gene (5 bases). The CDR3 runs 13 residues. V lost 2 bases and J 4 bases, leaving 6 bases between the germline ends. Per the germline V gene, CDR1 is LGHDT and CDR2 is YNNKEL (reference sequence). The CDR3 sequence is CASSQWGNQPQHF. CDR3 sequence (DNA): TGTGCCAGCAGCCAATGGGGGAATCAGCCCCAGCATTTT.

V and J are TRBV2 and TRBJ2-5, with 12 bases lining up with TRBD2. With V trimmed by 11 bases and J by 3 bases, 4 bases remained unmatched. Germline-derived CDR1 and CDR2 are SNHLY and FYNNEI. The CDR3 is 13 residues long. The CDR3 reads CAGRLAGEETQYF. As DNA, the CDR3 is TGTGCCGGGAGACTAGCGGGAGAAGAGACCCAGTACTTC.

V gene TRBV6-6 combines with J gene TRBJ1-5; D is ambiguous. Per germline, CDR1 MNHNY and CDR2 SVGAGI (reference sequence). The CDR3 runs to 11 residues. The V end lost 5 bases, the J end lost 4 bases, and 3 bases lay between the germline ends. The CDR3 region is CASSANQPQHF. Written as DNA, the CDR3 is TGTGCCAGCAGTGCGAATCAGCCCCAGCATTTT.

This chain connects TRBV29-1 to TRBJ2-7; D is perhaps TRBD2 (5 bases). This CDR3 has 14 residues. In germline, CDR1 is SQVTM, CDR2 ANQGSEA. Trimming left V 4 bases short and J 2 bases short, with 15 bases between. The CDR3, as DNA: TGCAGCGTTGTCGGCGGGCTAACCCCCTACGAGCAGTACTTC. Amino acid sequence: CSVVGGLTPYEQYF.

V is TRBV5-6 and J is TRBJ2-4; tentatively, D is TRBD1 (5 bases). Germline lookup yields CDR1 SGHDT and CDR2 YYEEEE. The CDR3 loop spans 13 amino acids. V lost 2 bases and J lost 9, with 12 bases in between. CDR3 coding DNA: TGTGCCAGCAGCTTTAATCCGCAGGGCATTCAGTACTTC. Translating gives CASSFNPQGIQYF.

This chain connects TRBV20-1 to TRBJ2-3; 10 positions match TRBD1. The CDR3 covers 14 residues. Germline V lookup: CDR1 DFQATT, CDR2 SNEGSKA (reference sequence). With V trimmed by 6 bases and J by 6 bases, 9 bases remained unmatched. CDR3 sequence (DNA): TGCAGTGCAACGACAGGGGGCCTCACGGATACGCAGTATTTT. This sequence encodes CSATTGGLTDTQYF.

The CDR3 reads CASSLGPPGNTEAFF. For the CDR3, the DNA is TGTGCCAGCAGCTTAGGACCCCCTGGGAACACTGAAGCTTTCTTT. The chain employs TRBV7-2 and TRBJ1-1; unclear D gene. Germline V gene sequence: CDR1 SGHTA, CDR2 FQGNSA. V gave up 1 base and J gave up 1 base, with 10 bases separating them. The CDR3 is made up of 15 amino acids.

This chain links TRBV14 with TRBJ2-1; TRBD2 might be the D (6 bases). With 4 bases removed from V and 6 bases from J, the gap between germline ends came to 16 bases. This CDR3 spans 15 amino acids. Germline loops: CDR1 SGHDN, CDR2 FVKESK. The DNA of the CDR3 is TGTGCCAGCAGCCCTTACCGGACCGGGAGCAATGAGCAGTTCTTC. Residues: CASSPYRTGSNEQFF.

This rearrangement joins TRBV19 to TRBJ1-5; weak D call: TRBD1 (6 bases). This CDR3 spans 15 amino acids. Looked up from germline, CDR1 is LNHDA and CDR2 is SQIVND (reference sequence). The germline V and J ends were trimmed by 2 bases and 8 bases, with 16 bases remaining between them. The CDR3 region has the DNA TGTGCCAGTAGTATAACTGGACAGACAGGTGAGCCCCAGCATTTT. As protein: CASSITGQTGEPQHF. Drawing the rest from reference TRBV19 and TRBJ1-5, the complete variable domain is DGGITQSPKYLFRKEGQNVTLSCEQNLNHDAMYWYRQDPGQGLRLIYYSQIVNDFQKGDIAEGYSVSREKKESFPLTVTSAQKNPTAFYLCASSITGQTGEPQHFGDGTRLSIL.

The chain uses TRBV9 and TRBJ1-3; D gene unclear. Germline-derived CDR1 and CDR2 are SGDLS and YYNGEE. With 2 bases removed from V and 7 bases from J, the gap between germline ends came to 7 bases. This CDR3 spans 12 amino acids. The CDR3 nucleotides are TGTGCCAGCAGCGTGCTGGGGAACACCATATATTTT. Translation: CASSVLGNTIYF.

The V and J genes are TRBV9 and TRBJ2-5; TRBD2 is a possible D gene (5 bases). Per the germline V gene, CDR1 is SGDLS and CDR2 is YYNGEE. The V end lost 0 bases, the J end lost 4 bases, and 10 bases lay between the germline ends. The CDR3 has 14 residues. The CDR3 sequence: CASSVAGEPETQYF. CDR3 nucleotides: TGTGCCAGCAGCGTAGCCGGGGAACCAGAGACCCAGTACTTC.